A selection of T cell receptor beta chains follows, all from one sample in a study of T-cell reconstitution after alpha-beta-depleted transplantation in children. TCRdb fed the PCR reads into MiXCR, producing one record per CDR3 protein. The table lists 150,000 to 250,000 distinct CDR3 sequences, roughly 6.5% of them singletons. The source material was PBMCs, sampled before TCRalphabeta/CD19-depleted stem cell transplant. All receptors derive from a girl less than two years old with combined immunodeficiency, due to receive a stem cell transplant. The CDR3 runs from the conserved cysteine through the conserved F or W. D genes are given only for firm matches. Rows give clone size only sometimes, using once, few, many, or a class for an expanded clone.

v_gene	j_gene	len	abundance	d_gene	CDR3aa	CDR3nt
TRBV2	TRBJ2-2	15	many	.	CASSAGPTNTGELFF	TGTGCCAGCAGTGCCGGTCCCACGAACACCGGGGAGCTGTTTTTT
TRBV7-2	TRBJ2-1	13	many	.	CASSLHSYNEQFF	TGTGCCAGCAGCTTACACTCCTACAATGAGCAGTTCTTC
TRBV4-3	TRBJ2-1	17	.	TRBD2	CASSQVLSGEQYNEQFF	TGCGCCAGCAGCCAAGTCCTCAGCGGGGAACAATACAATGAGCAGTTCTTC
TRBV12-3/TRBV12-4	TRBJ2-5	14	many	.	CASRPGTQPETQYF	TGTGCCAGCAGACCCGGGACCCAGCCGGAGACCCAGTACTTC
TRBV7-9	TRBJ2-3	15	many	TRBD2	CASSFQGLAEDTQYF	TGTGCCAGCAGCTTTCAAGGACTAGCGGAAGATACGCAGTATTTT
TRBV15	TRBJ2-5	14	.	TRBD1	CATSKVDRKETQYF	TGTGCCACCAGCAAGGTGGACAGGAAAGAGACCCAGTACTTC
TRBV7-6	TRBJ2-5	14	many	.	CASSLEVSQETQYF	TGTGCCAGCAGCTTAGAGGTATCCCAAGAGACCCAGTACTTC
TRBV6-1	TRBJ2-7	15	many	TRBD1	CASSDPGTGLNEQYF	TGTGCCAGCAGTGATCCCGGGACAGGTTTAAACGAGCAGTACTTC
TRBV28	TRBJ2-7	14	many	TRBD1	CASSPRRTGSRQYF	TGTGCCAGCAGCCCTCGGAGGACAGGAAGTAGGCAGTACTTC
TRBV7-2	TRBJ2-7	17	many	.	CASSLANVDNPLYEQYF	TGTGCCAGCAGCTTAGCGAACGTGGACAACCCTTTGTACGAGCAGTACTTC
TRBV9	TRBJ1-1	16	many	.	CASSFGTDAFGTEAFF	TGTGCCAGCAGTTTTGGGACGGACGCGTTCGGCACTGAAGCTTTCTTT
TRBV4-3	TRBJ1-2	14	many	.	CASSQGTISYGYTF	TGCGCCAGCAGCCAAGGAACGATCAGCTATGGCTACACCTTC
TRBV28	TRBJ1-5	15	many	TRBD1	CASSYRTGLNQPQHF	TGTGCCAGCAGTTATAGGACAGGCCTCAATCAGCCCCAGCATTTT
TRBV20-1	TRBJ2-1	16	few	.	CSATRPDGSSYNEQFF	TGCAGTGCTACCCGGCCGGACGGGAGCTCCTACAATGAGCAGTTCTTC
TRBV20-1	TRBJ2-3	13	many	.	CSASKENSDTQYF	TGCAGTGCTAGTAAGGAGAACTCAGATACGCAGTATTTT